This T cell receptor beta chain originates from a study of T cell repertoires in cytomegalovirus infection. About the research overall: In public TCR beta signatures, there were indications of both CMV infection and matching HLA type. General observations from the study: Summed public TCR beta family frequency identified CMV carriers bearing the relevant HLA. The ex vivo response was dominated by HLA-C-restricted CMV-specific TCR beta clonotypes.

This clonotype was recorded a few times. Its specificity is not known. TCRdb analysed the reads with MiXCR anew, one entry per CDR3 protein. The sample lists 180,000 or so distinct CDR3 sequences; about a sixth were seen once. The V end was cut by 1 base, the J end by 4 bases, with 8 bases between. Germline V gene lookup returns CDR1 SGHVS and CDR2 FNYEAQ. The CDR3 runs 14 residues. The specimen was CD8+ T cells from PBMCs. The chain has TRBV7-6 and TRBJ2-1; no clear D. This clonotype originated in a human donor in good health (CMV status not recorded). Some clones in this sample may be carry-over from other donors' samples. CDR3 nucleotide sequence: TGTGCCAGCAGCTTAGGCCTAGGTTACAATGAGCAGTTCTTC. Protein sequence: CASSLGLGYNEQFF.